The clone carrying this T cell receptor beta chain was recorded a few times. What it recognizes is unknown. With 60 Vbeta and 13 Jbeta primers, the PCR was carried out. Produced via immunoSEQ multiplex PCR; TCRdb's table is partial and in-frame only. This sample yields about 82,000 clones, of which about 77% are seen a single time; 3% to 3.5% belongs to the top ten. This sample was taken from a study of cytomegalovirus exposure and HLA in healthy donors. Study details: Unique TCRs numbering some 80 million, obtained from HLA-typed donors, made up an early data release.

This CDR3 is built from 13 residues. The V gene lost 3 bases and the J gene lost 5 bases, with 11 bases spanning the gap. CDR1 MGHRA and CDR2 YSYEKL come from the germline V gene. Study outcomes and limitations: Rare TCR sequences predominated, though certain public TCRs were found in many donors. It was reported that the classifier diagnosed cytomegalovirus status with high specificity and sensitivity in both the original and validation cohorts.

This chain connects TRBV4-1 to TRBJ2-7; possibly TRBD1 for D (6 bases). The receptor comes from a man in his fifties or sixties in good health and CMV-seronegative. Sequences were obtained from PBMCs. CDR3 sequence: CASSHDYRDEQYF. Here the CDR3 DNA reads TGCGCCAGCAGCCATGATTACAGGGACGAGCAGTACTTC.